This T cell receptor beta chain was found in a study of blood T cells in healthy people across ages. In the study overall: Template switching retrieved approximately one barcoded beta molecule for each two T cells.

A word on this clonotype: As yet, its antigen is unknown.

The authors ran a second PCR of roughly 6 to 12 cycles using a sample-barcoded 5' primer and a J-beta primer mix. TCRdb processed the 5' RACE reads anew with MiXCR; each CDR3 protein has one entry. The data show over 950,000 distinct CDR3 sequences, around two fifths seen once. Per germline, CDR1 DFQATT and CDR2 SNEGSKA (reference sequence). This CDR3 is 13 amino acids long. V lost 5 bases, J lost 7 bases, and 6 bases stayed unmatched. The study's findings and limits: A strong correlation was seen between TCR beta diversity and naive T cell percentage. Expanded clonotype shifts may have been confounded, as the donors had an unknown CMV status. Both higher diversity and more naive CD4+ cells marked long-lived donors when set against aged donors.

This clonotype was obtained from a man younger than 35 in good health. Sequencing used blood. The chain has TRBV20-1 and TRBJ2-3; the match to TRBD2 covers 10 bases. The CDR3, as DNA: TGCAGTGCTTCCCTAGCGGGGGCTAATACGCAGTATTTT. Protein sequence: CSASLAGANTQYF.